This T cell receptor (beta chain) is drawn from a study of cytomegalovirus exposure and HLA in healthy donors. Study conclusions and caveats: The Asian-associated ancestry cluster reportedly had fewer N-insertions than the roughly 720-donor mean in a later analysis. TCR beta V- and J-gene trimming was later associated with a missense DCLRE1C variant.

In the PCR, 60 Vbeta and 13 Jbeta primers were used. Using immunoSEQ multiplex PCR, the repertoire was profiled, and TCRdb retains in-frame clones only, with some absent. The sample contains approximately 140,000 clones, more than 65% of which appear only once. About this clone itself: Its antigen remains unknown.

The clonotype comes from a man aged 45-60 years in good health and CMV-seronegative. Sequenced input: PBMCs.

CDR3 protein: CASSRGGQSTDTQYF. CDR3 sequence (DNA): TGCGCCAGCAGCCGAGGGGGACAGAGCACAGATACGCAGTATTTT. This chain joins TRBV10-1 and TRBJ2-3; the match to TRBD1 covers 7 bases. The germline CDR1 and CDR2 sequences are WNHNN and SYGVQD (reference sequence). V was clipped by 6 bases and J by 0 bases; unmatched bases: 6. This CDR3 is 15 amino acids long.